The T cell receptor (beta chain) described here comes from a study of T cell responses to AZD1222 COVID-19 vaccine. This clone was seen a few times. The antigen remains unidentified. Assay: immunoSEQ multiplex PCR; the TCRdb copy retains only in-frame clones and omits some. The table lists some 160,000 clones, approximately 93% of them singletons. Study-wide results and limits: Possibly, clonal diversity was underestimated; donors were largely white British and included more females.

This sequence was found in an adult in good health. The sample was peripheral blood, taken on day 0 of AZD1222 vaccination.

CDR3 DNA: TGTGCCAGCAGCCGACAGGGCGGCTATGGCTACACCTTC. Translation gives CASSRQGGYGYTF. The J gene is TRBJ1-2, the V gene TRBV11-1, with 7 bases fitting TRBD1. Trimming removed 5 bases from V and 4 bases from J; junction bases left unmatched: 4. Germline CDR1 is SGHAT and CDR2 is FQDESV (reference sequence). The CDR3 contains 13 residues.